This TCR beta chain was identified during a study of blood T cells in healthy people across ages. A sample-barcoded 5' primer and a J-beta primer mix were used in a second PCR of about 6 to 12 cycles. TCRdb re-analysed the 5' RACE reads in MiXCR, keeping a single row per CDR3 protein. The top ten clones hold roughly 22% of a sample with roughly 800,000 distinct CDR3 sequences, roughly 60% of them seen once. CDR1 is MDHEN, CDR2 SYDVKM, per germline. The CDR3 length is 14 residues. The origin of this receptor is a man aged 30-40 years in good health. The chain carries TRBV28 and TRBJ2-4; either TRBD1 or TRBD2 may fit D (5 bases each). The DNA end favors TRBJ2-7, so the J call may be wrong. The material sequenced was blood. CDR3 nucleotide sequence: TGTGCCAGCAGCCAAGAGGGCAGGGCTCCCGAGCAGTACTTC. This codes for CASSQEGRAPEQYF.